This TCR beta chain was observed in a study of CD8 T cells in Susac syndrome. Random hexamers were used to reverse transcribe the RNA input (about 0.5 to 1 ug). TCRdb re-derived calls from the immunoSEQ multiplex PCR reads in MiXCR, one entry per CDR3 protein. Seen here are approximately 300,000 distinct CDR3 sequences, approximately 91% observed once, and the top ten hold less than 0.2%. The clonotype comes from a human donor with multiple sclerosis. Sequenced sample: CD8+ T cells from PBMCs.

CDR3 region: CASSLGATYNEQFF. The CDR3 DNA sequence: TGTGCCAGCAGTTTGGGCGCCACCTACAATGAGCAGTTCTTC. The chain is built from TRBV12-3 or TRBV12-4 and TRBJ2-1, with D unclear. The ends were cut back, 3 bases at V and 2 bases at J, with 8 bases in the middle. The CDR3 loop spans 14 amino acids.